This is a list of T cell receptor beta chains from one sample in a study of blood T cell repertoires in COVID-19. The data were produced by immunoSEQ multiplex PCR, yet TCRdb's version contains in-frame clones alone and is incomplete. Of 180,000 or so clones listed, 80% to 90% are singletons. Material for sequencing was peripheral blood. The receptors were gathered from a man aged 35 to 55 who had recovered from COVID-19. The CDR3 runs from the conserved cysteine through the conserved F or W. A D gene is named only where the DNA matches it firmly. A row's size may be missing; if present it is once, few, many or a size class.

size,D,V,length,J,CDR3,DNA
few,TRBD2,TRBV7-2,15,TRBJ2-1,CASSLGGSGYNEQFF,TGTGCCAGCAGCTTAGGAGGTAGCGGGTACAATGAGCAGTTCTTC
few,TRBD2,TRBV7-9,15,TRBJ2-7,CASSSSGAGEVLQYF,TGTGCCAGCAGCTCCTCCGGAGCGGGAGAAGTGTTGCAGTACTTC
-,TRBD1,TRBV15,14,TRBJ2-5,CATSRGDRPRTQYF,TGTGCCACCAGCAGAGGGGACAGGCCGAGGACCCAGTACTTC
once,-,TRBV7-2,15,TRBJ2-2,CASTLDGRNTGELFF,TGTGCCAGCACCCTGGACGGGAGAAACACCGGGGAGCTGTTTTTT
few,TRBD2,TRBV27,14,TRBJ2-1,CASSFGTSENEQFF,TGTGCCAGCAGCTTCGGGACTAGCGAAAATGAGCAGTTCTTC
-,-,TRBV2,12,TRBJ2-7,CASSGTSGEQYF,TGTGCCAGCAGTGGGACATCAGGCGAGCAGTACTTC
-,TRBD2,TRBV24-1,16,TRBJ2-3,CATSDRTSGRLDTQYF,TGTGCCACCAGTGATCGGACTAGCGGGAGATTAGATACGCAGTATTTT
-,-,TRBV28,15,TRBJ2-3,CASRVGGRSTDTQYF,TGTGCCAGCAGGGTGGGAGGCCGTAGCACAGATACGCAGTATTTT
-,-,TRBV14,15,TRBJ1-2,CASSQDGGGNYGYTF,TGTGCCAGCAGCCAAGATGGGGGGGGTAACTATGGCTACACCTTC
-,TRBD1,TRBV24-1,18,TRBJ2-1,CATSDFPKQGLTDNEQFF,TGTGCCACCAGTGATTTCCCCAAACAGGGGCTCACAGACAATGAGCAGTTCTTC
-,TRBD2,TRBV6-2/TRBV6-3,16,TRBJ2-1,CASSAVRGVSYNEQFF,TGTGCCAGCAGTGCCGTGCGGGGGGTCTCCTACAATGAGCAGTTCTTC
-,-,TRBV19,15,TRBJ2-7,CASSSSLPGSYEQYF,TGTGCCAGTAGCTCATCGCTCCCAGGTTCCTACGAGCAGTACTTC
-,-,TRBV7-9,14,TRBJ1-1,CASGSSNRPPNPQF,TGTGCCAGCGGCTCATCAAACAGGCCCCCAAACCCCCAATTT
-,TRBD2,TRBV19,12,TRBJ2-1,CASSQGTSVPIF,TGTGCCAGTAGCCAGGGAACTAGCGTCCCTATCTTC
-,-,TRBV29-1,11,TRBJ2-7,CSVGGGAEQYF,TGCAGCGTTGGAGGAGGGGCCGAGCAGTACTTC
few,-,TRBV7-2,14,TRBJ2-1,CASSFGGLGNEQFF,TGTGCCAGCAGCTTCGGGGGGCTGGGGAATGAGCAGTTCTTC
-,-,TRBV19,15,TRBJ1-5,CASRTDRTTNQPQHF,TGTGCCAGTAGAACCGATAGGACTACAAATCAGCCCCAGCATTTT
-,TRBD1,TRBV24-1,17,TRBJ2-1,CATSDFGGQVSPDEQFF,TGTGCCACCAGTGATTTTGGGGGACAGGTCTCCCCCGATGAGCAGTTCTTC
-,-,TRBV6-5,15,TRBJ1-2,CASSYRAGEYYGYTF,TGTGCCAGCAGTTACAGGGCAGGGGAGTACTATGGCTACACCTTC
-,-,TRBV3-1/TRBV3-2,12,TRBJ2-1,CASSQANNEQFF,TGTGCCAGCAGCCAAGCCAACAATGAGCAGTTCTTC
few,-,TRBV14,14,TRBJ2-2,CASSRNTGAGELFF,TGTGCCAGCAGTCGAAATACCGGGGCCGGGGAGCTGTTTTTT
-,-,TRBV5-4,13,TRBJ1-5,CASSFSGDQPQHF,TGTGCCAGCAGCTTTTCTGGAGATCAGCCCCAGCATTTT
-,TRBD1,TRBV2,17,TRBJ2-6,CARTSGTGVGGANVLTF,TGTGCCAGAACCTCCGGGACAGGGGTCGGTGGGGCCAACGTCCTGACTTTC
-,-,TRBV3-1/TRBV3-2,17,TRBJ2-7,CASSQYPAGATTYEQYF,TGTGCCAGCAGCCAATATCCCGCGGGGGCCACGACCTACGAGCAGTACTTC
-,-,TRBV15,16,TRBJ2-2,CATSSPTGISTGELFF,TGTGCCACCAGCAGCCCCACAGGGATTAGCACCGGGGAGCTGTTTTTT
-,-,TRBV6-5,14,TRBJ1-1,CASSYSSLSTEAFF,TGTGCCAGCAGTTACTCTAGTTTAAGTACTGAAGCTTTCTTT
-,TRBD1,TRBV2,12,TRBJ2-1,CAIQTGPNEQFF,TGTGCCATCCAGACAGGGCCCAATGAGCAGTTCTTC
-,-,TRBV30,17,TRBJ1-1,CAWGGSVVDGMNTEAFF,TGTGCCTGGGGGGGGAGCGTCGTTGACGGGATGAACACTGAAGCTTTCTTT
-,-,TRBV2,15,TRBJ1-4,CASSEDTGMNEKLFF,TGTGCCAGCAGTGAAGACACAGGGATGAATGAAAAACTGTTTTTT
-,-,TRBV11-3,17,TRBJ2-1,CASSLGGYVTGDNEQFF,TGTGCCAGCAGCTTAGGAGGTTACGTAACCGGCGACAATGAGCAGTTCTTC
-,TRBD1,TRBV19,14,TRBJ1-1,CASIAGQGADEAFF,TGTGCCAGTATTGCGGGACAGGGGGCCGATGAAGCTTTCTTT
-,TRBD1,TRBV9,12,TRBJ2-7,CASGTDAYEQYF,TGTGCCAGCGGGACAGACGCCTACGAGCAGTACTTC
-,TRBD1,TRBV9,14,TRBJ2-7,CASSASTGSYEQYF,TGTGCCAGCAGCGCGTCGACAGGGAGCTACGAGCAGTACTTC
-,TRBD1,TRBV23-1,16,TRBJ1-6,CASSLRDSSYNSPLHF,TGCGCCAGCAGCCTCCGGGACAGCTCCTATAATTCACCCCTCCACTTT
-,-,TRBV7-2,15,TRBJ2-2,CASSPRAGSTGELFF,TGTGCCAGCAGCCCCAGGGCGGGGAGTACCGGGGAGCTGTTTTTT
-,TRBD1,TRBV28,16,TRBJ1-1,CASSPRQGTMVTEAFF,TGTGCCAGCAGTCCCAGACAGGGTACTATGGTCACTGAAGCTTTCTTT